The entry below describes one TCR beta chain. Its specificity is unknown. The data stem from a study of OX40 agonist ivuxolimab in advanced cancers. Study as a whole: Three individuals attained partial responses, comprising one hepatocellular carcinoma case and two cutaneous melanoma cases.

Whole-study results and caveats: In the 0.1-3.0 mg/kg groups, partial responders showed among the lowest expansion.

Produced via immunoSEQ multiplex PCR; TCRdb's table is partial and in-frame only. The data hold almost 90,000 clones, with approximately 90% observed a single time. Trimming cost V 4 bases and J 3 bases, with 13 bases left between them. Per germline, CDR1 KGHSH and CDR2 LQKENI. The CDR3 is made up of 15 amino acids. Material: CD4+ or CD8+ T cells sorted from blood, obtained in a trial of the OX40 agonist ivuxolimab. The TCR was taken from an adult with an advanced solid tumor such as melanoma, head and neck, liver or kidney cancer. The V gene is TRBV18, the J gene TRBJ1-5, with D possibly matching TRBD1 (5 bases). This CDR3 reads CASSLLQANNQPQHF. In nucleotides, the CDR3 is TGTGCCAGCTCACTTTTACAGGCTAACAATCAGCCCCAGCATTTT. Together with reference TRBV18 and TRBJ1-5, the CDR3 gives the full variable domain: NAGVMQNPRHLVRRRGQEARLRCSPMKGHSHVYWYRQLPEEGLKFMVYLQKENIIDESGMPKERFSAEFPKEGPSILRIQQVVRGDSAAYFCASSLLQANNQPQHFGDGTRLSIL.